This T cell receptor (beta chain) was recorded in a study of vaccination and CD4 T cells after COVID-19. Study details: The convalescent group had six males, four females, seven Caucasians, two Asians, one multiracial. Findings of the study overall: Median about 86% of reactive clones detected in convalescent patients emerged only post-vaccination.

About this clonotype: The target antigen is unknown.

V was shortened by 3 bases and J by 4 bases, with 9 bases between the two germline ends. The CDR3 totals 13 residues. Time point noted: late sampling 161 to 241 days after vaccination in a few convalescent patients. From the PCR reads, TCRdb called clonotypes with MiXCR, one entry per CDR3 protein. The table has about 33,000 distinct CDR3 sequences, about 34% seen once; the top ten hold 4.5% to 7%. The sample consisted of CD4+ T cells from blood, taken about 7 months after SARS-CoV-2 vaccination. The clonotype was recovered from a human donor who had recovered from COVID-19. This chain connects TRBV12-3 or TRBV12-4 to TRBJ1-1; D remains ambiguous. The CDR3 protein is CASSFSYGTEAFF. Here the CDR3 DNA reads TGTGCCAGCAGTTTTAGTTATGGCACTGAAGCTTTCTTT.